This TCR beta chain was captured in a study of blood T cell repertoires in COVID-19. Authors' data handling: Amplification of reference gene primers was used by the study to estimate nucleated cell counts. Sequenced by immunoSEQ multiplex PCR; TCRdb stores in-frame clones only, minus some. That table is the source of V, J and clone size, and D and trimming were worked out from the DNA. The sample shows 200,000 to 250,000 clones, over 70% of them seen only once. The germline gives CDR1 SGHTA, CDR2 FQGNSA. The CDR3 length is 18 residues. Unmatched junction bases numbered 9, after V lost 1 base and J lost 5 bases.

The TCR was taken from a woman in her sixties or seventies with acute or convalescent COVID-19. V is TRBV7-2 and J is TRBJ2-5; TRBD2 agrees at 14 bases. Input material: peripheral blood. CDR3 nucleotide sequence: TGTGCCAGCAGCTTAGGGAGACTAGCGGGGGGGCGAGGGGAGACCCAGTACTTC. It is translated as CASSLGRLAGGRGETQYF.